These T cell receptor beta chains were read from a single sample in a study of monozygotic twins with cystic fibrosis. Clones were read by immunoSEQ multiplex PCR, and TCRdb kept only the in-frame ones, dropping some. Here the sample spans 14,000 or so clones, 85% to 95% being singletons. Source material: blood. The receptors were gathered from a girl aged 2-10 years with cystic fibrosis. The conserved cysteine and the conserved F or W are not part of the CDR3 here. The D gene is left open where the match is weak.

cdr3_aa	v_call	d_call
ASSSGLAGNEQF	TRBV28	TRBD2
ASETGGNEQF	TRBV6-1	TRBD1
ASSTPGQGTGNTIY	TRBV19	TRBD1
ASGEQVRRNQPQH	TRBV6-6	-
ASSLAGDLYEQY	TRBV6-5	TRBD2
ASSPWAGTGELF	TRBV14	-
ASSWTGEQY	TRBV28	TRBD1
AITPGQGLYEQY	TRBV10-3	TRBD1
ASSQIQGYEQY	TRBV14	-
ASSLMGGSNQPQH	TRBV11-2	-
AIGTGSPYEQY	TRBV10-3	-